This T cell receptor beta chain stems from a study of blood T cell repertoires in COVID-19. Across the study: Samples taken during acute and convalescent COVID-19 were collected in the United States, Italy and Spain. The cDNA or gDNA used as material had been derived from T cells, B-cell-depleted T cells, or PBMCs.

CDR1 and CDR2 (germline): GTSNPN, SVGIG (reference sequence). The CDR3 totals 14 residues. V lost 1 base to trimming and J lost 12 bases; unmatched junction nucleotides: 9. In the study's own analysis: Amplifying reference gene primers gave estimates of nucleated cell counts. The table came from immunoSEQ multiplex PCR; TCRdb's copy has only in-frame clones and leaves some out. That table furnishes V, J and clone size, whereas the DNA furnished D and trimming. The table includes approximately 230,000 clones, 70% to 85% detected once. The sequence was collected from a man aged 80 or over with acute or convalescent COVID-19. Source material: peripheral blood. The chain employs TRBV30 and TRBJ1-6, with 7 bases aligning to TRBD1. The CDR3 region has the DNA TGTGCCTGGAGTGACCGGGACAGTCGGATACCCCTCCACTTT. Residues: CAWSDRDSRIPLHF.